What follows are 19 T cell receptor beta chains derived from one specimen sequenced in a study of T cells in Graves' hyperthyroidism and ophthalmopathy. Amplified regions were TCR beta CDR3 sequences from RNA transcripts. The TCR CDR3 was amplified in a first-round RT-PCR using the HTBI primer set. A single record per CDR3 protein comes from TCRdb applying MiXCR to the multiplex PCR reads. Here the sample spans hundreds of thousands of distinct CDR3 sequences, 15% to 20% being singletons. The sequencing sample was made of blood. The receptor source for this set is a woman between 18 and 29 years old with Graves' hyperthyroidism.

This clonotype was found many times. The CDR3 DNA follows: TGTGCCGGGGGAACTAGCGGGAGGTCCTACGAGCAGTACTTC. Protein: CAGGTSGRSYEQYF. This rearrangement joins TRBV2 to TRBJ2-7, with 12 bases aligning to TRBD2. V was clipped by 11 bases and J by 1 base; unmatched bases: 6. The CDR3 is made up of 14 amino acids. Germline CDR1 is SNHLY and CDR2 is FYNNEI.

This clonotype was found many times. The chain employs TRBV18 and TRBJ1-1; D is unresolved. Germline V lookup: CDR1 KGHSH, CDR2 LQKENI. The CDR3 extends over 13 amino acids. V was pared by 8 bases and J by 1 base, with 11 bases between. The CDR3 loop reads CASTQTPNTEAFF. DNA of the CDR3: TGTGCCAGCACGCAGACCCCGAACACTGAAGCTTTCTTT.

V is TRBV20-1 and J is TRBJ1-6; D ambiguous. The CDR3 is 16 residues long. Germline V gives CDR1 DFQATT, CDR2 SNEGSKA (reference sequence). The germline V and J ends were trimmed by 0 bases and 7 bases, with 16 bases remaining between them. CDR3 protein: CSARDSYRRQNSPLHF. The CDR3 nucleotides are TGCAGTGCTAGAGATTCGTATAGGCGGCAAAATTCACCCCTCCACTTT.

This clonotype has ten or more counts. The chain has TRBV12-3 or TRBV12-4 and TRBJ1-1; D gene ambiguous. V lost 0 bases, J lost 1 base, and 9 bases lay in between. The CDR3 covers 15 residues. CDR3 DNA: TGTGCCAGCAGTTTAGCGCCGACGGGGAACACTGAAGCTTTCTTT. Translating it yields CASSLAPTGNTEAFF.

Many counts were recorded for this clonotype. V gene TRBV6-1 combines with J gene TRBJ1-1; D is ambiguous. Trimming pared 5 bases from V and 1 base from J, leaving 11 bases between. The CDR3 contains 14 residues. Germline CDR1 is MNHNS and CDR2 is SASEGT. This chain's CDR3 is CASSLLVANTEAFF. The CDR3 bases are TGTGCCAGCAGTCTACTGGTGGCGAACACTGAAGCTTTCTTT.

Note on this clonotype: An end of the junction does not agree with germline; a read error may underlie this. The CDR3 DNA follows: TGTGCCAGCAGCTTTGGGATCGGGAGAAACACCGGGGACCTGTTTTTT. This encodes CASSFGIGRNTGDLFF. The rearrangement links TRBV7-9 to TRBJ2-2, with D possibly being TRBD2 (6 bases). This CDR3 region has 16 residues. Germline V CDR1 and CDR2: SEHNR, FQNEAQ (reference sequence).

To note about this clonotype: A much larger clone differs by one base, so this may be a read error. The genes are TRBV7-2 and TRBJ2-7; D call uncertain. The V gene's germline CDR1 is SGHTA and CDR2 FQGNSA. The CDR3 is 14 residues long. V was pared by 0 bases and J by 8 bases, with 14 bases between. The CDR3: CASSLALGNYKQYF. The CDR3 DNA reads TGTGCCAGCAGCTTAGCGCTCGGCAATTACAAGCAGTACTTC.

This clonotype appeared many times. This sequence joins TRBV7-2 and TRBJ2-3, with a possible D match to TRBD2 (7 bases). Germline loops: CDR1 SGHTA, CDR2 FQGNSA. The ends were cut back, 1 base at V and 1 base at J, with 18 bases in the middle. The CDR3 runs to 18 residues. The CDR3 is CASSLDVLAEGGTDTQYF. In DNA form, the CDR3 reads TGTGCCAGCAGCTTAGACGTGCTAGCGGAGGGGGGCACAGATACGCAGTATTTT.

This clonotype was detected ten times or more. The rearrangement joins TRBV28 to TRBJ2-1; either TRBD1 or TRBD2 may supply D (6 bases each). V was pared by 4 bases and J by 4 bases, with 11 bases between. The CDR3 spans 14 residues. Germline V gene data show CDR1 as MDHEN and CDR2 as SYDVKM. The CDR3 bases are TGTGCCAGCAGTTCGACAGGAGGGTACAATGAGCAGTTCTTC. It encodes CASSSTGGYNEQFF.

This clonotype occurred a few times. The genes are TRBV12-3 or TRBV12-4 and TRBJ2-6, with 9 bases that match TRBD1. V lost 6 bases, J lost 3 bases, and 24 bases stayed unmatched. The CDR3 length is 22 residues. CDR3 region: CASSRTPGQGRNGGVGANVLTF. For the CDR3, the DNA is TGTGCCAGCAGCCGAACTCCGGGACAGGGAAGGAATGGCGGGGTTGGGGCCAACGTCCTGACTTTC.

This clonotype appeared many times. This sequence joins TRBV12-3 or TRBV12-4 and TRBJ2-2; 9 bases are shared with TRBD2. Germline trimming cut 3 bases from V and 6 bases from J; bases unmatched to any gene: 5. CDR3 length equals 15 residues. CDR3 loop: CASSFAGGFAGELFF. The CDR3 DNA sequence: TGTGCCAGCAGTTTTGCGGGAGGGTTTGCCGGGGAGCTGTTTTTT.

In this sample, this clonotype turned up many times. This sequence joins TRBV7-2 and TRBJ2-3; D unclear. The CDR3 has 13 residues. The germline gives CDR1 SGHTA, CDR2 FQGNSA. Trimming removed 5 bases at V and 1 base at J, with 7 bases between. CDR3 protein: CASSAQGTDTQYF. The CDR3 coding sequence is TGTGCCAGCAGCGCCCAGGGCACAGATACGCAGTATTTT.

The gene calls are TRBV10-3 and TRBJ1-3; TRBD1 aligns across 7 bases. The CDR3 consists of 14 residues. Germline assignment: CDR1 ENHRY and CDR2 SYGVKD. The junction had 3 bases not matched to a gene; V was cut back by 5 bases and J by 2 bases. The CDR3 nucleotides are TGTGCCATCAGTATTAGGGGGCCTGGAAACACCATATATTTT. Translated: CAISIRGPGNTIYF.

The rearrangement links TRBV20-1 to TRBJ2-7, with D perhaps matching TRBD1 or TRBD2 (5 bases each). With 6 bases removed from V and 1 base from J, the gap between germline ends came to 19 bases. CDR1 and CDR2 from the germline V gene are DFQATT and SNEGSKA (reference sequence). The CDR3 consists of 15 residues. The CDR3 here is CSANSGAVLSYEQYF. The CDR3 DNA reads TGCAGTGCAAATTCCGGGGCAGTACTATCCTACGAGCAGTACTTC.

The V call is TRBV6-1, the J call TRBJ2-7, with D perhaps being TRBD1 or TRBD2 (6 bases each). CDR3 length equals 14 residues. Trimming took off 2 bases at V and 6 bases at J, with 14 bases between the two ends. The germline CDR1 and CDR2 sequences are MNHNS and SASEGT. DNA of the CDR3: TGTGCCAGCAGTGAACCTGGGGGGCTGGGCGAGCAGTACTTC. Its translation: CASSEPGGLGEQYF.

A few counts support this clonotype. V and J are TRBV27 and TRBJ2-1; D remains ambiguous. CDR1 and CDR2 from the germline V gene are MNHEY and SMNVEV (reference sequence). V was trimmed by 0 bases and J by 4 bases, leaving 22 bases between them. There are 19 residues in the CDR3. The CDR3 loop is CASSLSIRGIVGSYNEQFF. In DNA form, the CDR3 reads TGTGCCAGCAGTTTATCGATTCGAGGAATAGTAGGTAGTTACAATGAGCAGTTCTTC.

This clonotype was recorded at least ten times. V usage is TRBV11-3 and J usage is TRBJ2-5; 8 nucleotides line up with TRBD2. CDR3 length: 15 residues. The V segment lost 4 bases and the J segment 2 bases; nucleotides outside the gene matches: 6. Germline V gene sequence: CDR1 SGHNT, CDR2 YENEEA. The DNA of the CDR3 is TGTGCCAGCAGCTCCCCGGGGGGGAAGCAAGAGACCCAGTACTTC. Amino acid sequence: CASSSPGGKQETQYF.

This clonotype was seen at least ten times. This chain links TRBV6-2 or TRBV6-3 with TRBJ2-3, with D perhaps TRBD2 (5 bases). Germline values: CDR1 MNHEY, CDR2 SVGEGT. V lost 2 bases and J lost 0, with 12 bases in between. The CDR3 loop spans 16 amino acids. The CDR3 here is CASSYLIARSTDTQYF. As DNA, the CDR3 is TGTGCCAGCAGTTACCTCATAGCGAGAAGCACAGATACGCAGTATTTT.

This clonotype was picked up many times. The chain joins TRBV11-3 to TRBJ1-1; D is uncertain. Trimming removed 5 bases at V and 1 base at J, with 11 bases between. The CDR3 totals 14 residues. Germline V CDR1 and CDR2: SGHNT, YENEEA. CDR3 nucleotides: TGTGCCAGCAGCCGGGCCCGGACGAACACTGAAGCTTTCTTT. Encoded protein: CASSRARTNTEAFF.